Sequencing of this T cell receptor beta chain was carried out in a study of T cell repertoires in cytomegalovirus infection. This clonotype was picked up many times. Its specificity is not known. TCRdb called the reads again in MiXCR, with one record for every CDR3 protein. The table lists about 770,000 distinct CDR3 sequences, almost 30% of them singletons, with over 10% in the top ten. There are 14 residues in the CDR3. Trimming stripped 0 bases from V and 2 bases from J, with 7 bases between. The material sequenced was cultured CD8+ T cells from PBMCs, taken from culture after CMV antigen stimulation. The TCR sequence derives from a human donor in good health (CMV status not recorded). Some clones in this sample may be carry-over from other donors' samples. The V call is TRBV12-3 or TRBV12-4, the J call TRBJ2-5, with D unclear. CDR3 sequence reads: CASSLATGQETQYF. The CDR3 coding sequence is TGTGCCAGCAGTTTAGCGACGGGTCAAGAGACCCAGTACTTC.